The clone carrying this TCR beta chain was counted only a few times. Universal primer sites and UMIs were introduced during 5'RACE template-switching synthesis of TCR cDNA. A single record per CDR3 protein comes from TCRdb applying MiXCR to the 5' RACE reads. The data contain almost 600,000 distinct CDR3 sequences, approximately 13% of them seen just once; the ten biggest clones take up around 15%. Germline loops: CDR1 MGHRA, CDR2 YSYEKL. Between the trimmed V and J ends, which lost 0 bases and 4 bases, there was a span of 25 bases. This CDR3 contains 20 residues. The data originate from a study of T cells after yellow fever vaccination. As for the study in general: SMART-Seq v4 Ultra Low Input served to prepare low-cell-number fractions.

The clonotype was recovered from a man aged 25-45 years who received the YFV17D yellow fever vaccine. V and J are TRBV4-1 and TRBJ2-1, with D perhaps TRBD1 or TRBD2 (5 bases each). Here the sequenced sample was PBMCs, taken on the day of the yellow fever booster vaccination. The CDR3 sequence: CASSQDRGLGAVRVYNEQFF. CDR3 nucleotide sequence: TGCGCCAGCAGCCAAGATCGGGGTCTAGGGGCAGTAAGGGTTTACAATGAGCAGTTCTTC.